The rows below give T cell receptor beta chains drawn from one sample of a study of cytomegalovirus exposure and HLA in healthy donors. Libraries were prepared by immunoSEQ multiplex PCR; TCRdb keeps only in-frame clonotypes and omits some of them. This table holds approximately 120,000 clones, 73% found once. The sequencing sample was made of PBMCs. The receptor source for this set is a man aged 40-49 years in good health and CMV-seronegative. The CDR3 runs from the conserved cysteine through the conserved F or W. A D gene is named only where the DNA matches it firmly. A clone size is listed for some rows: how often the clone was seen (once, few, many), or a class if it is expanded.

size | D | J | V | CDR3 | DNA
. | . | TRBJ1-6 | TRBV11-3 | CASSLNQNSPLHF | TGTGCCAGCAGCTTAAATCAGAATTCACCCCTCCACTTT
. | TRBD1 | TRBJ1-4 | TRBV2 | CASSVGVWDSNEKLFF | TGTGCCAGCAGTGTCGGTGTATGGGACAGTAATGAAAAACTGTTTTTT
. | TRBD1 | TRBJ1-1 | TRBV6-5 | CASSSPGLGGRTEAFF | TGTGCCAGCAGTTCCCCGGGGCTAGGGGGCAGGACTGAAGCTTTCTTT
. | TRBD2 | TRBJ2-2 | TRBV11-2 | CASSRTSGGRNTGELFF | TGTGCCAGCAGTCGCACAAGCGGGGGGCGGAACACCGGGGAGCTGTTTTTT
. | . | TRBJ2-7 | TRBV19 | CASSRTITYEQYF | TGTGCCAGTAGTAGGACTATCACCTACGAGCAGTACTTC
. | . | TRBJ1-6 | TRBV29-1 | CSPRLMDRHNSPLHF | TGCAGCCCGCGACTGATGGACAGACATAATTCACCCCTCCACTTT
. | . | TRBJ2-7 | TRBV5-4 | CASSPTGSYEQYF | TGTGCCAGCAGCCCGACTGGATCCTACGAGCAGTACTTC
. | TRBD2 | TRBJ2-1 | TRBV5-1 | CASSTTGGDGFF | TGCGCCAGCAGCACCACGGGAGGTGATGGGTTCTTC
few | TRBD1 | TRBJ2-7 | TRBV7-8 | CASSSPGQGVYEQYF | TGTGCCAGCAGCTCGCCGGGACAGGGTGTCTACGAGCAGTACTTC
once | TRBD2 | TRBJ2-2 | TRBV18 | CASSPGTSGDGGELFF | TGTGCCAGCTCACCCGGGACTAGCGGGGACGGCGGGGAGCTGTTTTTT
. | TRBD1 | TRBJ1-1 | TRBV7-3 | CASSPQGGATEAFF | TGTGCCAGCAGCCCGCAGGGGGGAGCCACTGAAGCCTTCTTT
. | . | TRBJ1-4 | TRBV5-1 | CASSLSGTNEKLFF | TGCGCCAGCAGCTTGTCAGGCACGAATGAAAAACTGTTTTTT
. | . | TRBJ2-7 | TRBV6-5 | CASSRGGNRGEQYF | TGTGCCAGCAGTCGAGGCGGGAACAGGGGAGAGCAGTACTTC
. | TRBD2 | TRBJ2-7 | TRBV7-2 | CASSLTSGGSYEQYF | TGTGCCAGCAGCTTAACCAGCGGGGGGTCCTACGAGCAGTACTTC
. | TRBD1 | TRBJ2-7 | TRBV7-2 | CASSSDRDIQYEQYF | TGTGCCAGCAGCTCGGACAGGGATATTCAATACGAGCAGTACTTC
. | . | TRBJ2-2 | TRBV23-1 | CASSQRVRVLTGELFF | TGCGCCAGCAGTCAAAGGGTGAGGGTCCTCACCGGGGAGCTGTTTTTT
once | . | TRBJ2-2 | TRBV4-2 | CASSQDRGGPVGGELFF | TGTGCCAGCAGCCAAGATCGCGGGGGCCCGGTGGGCGGGGAGCTGTTTTTT
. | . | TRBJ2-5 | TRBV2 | CASSQGGETQYF | TGTGCCAGCAGTCAGGGTGGAGAGACCCAGTACTTC
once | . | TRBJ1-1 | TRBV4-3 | CASSQEEGWVMNTEAFF | TGCGCCAGCAGCCAAGAGGAGGGTTGGGTAATGAACACTGAAGCTTTCTTT
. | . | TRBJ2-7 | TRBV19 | CASSIKAVTNYEQYF | TGTGCCAGTAGTATAAAAGCGGTAACTAACTACGAGCAGTACTTC
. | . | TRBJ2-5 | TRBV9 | CASSPDQGGTQYF | TGTGCCAGCAGCCCAGACCAGGGGGGAACCCAGTACTTC
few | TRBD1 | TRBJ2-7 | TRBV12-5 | CASGGTGRVRQYF | TGTGCTAGTGGGGGGACAGGGCGGGTTCGGCAGTACTTC
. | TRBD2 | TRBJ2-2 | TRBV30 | CAWSRGGGNTGELFF | TGTGCCTGGAGTCGTGGGGGGGGGAACACCGGGGAGCTGTTTTTT
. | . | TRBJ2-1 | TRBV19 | CASSIPFNEQFF | TGTGCCAGTAGTATACCGTTCAATGAGCAGTTCTTC
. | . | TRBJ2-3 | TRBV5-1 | CASSLGSATRGDTQYF | TGCGCCAGCAGCTTGGGGAGCGCCACAAGGGGGGATACGCAGTATTTT
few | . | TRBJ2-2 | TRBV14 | CASSQTRMAGELFF | TGTGCCAGCAGCCAGACTAGGATGGCCGGGGAGCTGTTTTTT
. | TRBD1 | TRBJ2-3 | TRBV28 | CASSLVNRGLVTDTQYF | TGTGCCAGCAGTCTAGTTAACAGGGGCCTGGTCACAGATACGCAGTATTTT
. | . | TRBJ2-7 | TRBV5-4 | CASSLGGGYYEQYF | TGTGCCAGCAGCTTGGGGGGCGGATACTACGAGCAGTACTTC
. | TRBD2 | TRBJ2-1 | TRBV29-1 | CSAPPASGGYRNEQFF | TGCAGCGCTCCCCCCGCTAGCGGGGGCTACAGGAATGAGCAGTTCTTC
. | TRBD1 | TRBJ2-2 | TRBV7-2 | CASSVTGGSGELFF | TGTGCCAGCAGTGTAACAGGGGGCTCCGGGGAGCTGTTTTTT
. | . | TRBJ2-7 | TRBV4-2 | CASSQVAGTNSYEQYF | TGTGCCAGCAGCCAAGTCGCCGGGACAAACTCTTACGAGCAGTACTTC
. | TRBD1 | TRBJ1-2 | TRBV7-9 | CSSSVQGEGYTF | TGTTCCAGCAGCGTACAGGGGGAGGGCTACACCTTC
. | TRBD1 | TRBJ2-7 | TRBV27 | CASSNDGTAYEQYF | TGTGCCAGCAGCAACGACGGGACAGCCTACGAGCAGTACTTC
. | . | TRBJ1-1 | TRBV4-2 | CASSQEDTNTEAFF | TGTGCCAGCAGCCAAGAAGACACGAACACTGAAGCTTTCTTT
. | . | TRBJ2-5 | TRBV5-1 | CASSFSLVQGGQETQYF | TGCGCCAGCAGCTTTAGTCTTGTGCAGGGGGGCCAAGAGACCCAGTACTTC
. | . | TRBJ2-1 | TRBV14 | CASSQGRDSPPKTYNEQFF | TGTGCCAGCAGCCAAGGAAGGGACTCCCCGCCGAAGACCTACAATGAGCAGTTCTTC
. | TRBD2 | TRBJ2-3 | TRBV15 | CPTSAGGAETDTQYF | TGTCCCACCAGCGCGGGGGGGGCGGAGACAGATACGCAGTATTTT
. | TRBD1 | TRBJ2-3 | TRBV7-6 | CASNPGDRVGDTQYF | TGTGCCAGCAACCCAGGGGACAGGGTTGGAGATACGCAGTATTTT
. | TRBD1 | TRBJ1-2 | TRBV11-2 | CASSRRGTGDYGYTF | TGTGCCAGCAGCCGGCGCGGGACAGGAGACTATGGCTACACCTTC
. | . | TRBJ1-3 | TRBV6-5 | CASSYRGSSGNTIYF | TGTGCCAGCAGTTACAGGGGCAGCTCTGGAAACACCATATATTTT
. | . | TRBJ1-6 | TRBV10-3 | CAISHDLDSPLHF | TGTGCCATCTCACACGACTTGGATTCACCCCTCCACTTT
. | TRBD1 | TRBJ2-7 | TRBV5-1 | CASSTRTGASYEQYF | TGCGCCAGCAGCACAAGGACAGGGGCCTCCTACGAGCAGTACTTC
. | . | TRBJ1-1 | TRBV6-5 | CASSYLGGGEAFF | TGTGCCAGCAGTTACCTCGGTGGGGGCGAAGCTTTCTTT
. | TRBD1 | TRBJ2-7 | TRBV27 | CASSAWDRTNEQYF | TGTGCCAGCAGTGCGTGGGACAGGACCAACGAGCAGTACTTC
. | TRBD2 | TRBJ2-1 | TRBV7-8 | CASSPTAFRRLAGRYNEQFF | TGTGCCAGCAGCCCCACCGCGTTTCGGAGGCTAGCGGGTCGATACAATGAGCAGTTCTTC
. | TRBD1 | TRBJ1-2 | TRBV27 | CASSPGTGGGYGYTF | TGTGCCAGCAGTCCAGGGACAGGGGGTGGCTATGGCTACACCTTC
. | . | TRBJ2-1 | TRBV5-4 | CAIDEQFF | TGTGCCATAGATGAGCAGTTCTTC
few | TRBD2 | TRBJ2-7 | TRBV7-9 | CASSRGDGFSYEQYF | TGTGCCAGCAGTCGGGGGGACGGCTTCTCCTACGAGCAGTACTTC
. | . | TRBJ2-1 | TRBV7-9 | CASSLTRGLNEQFF | TGTGCCAGCAGCTTAACGCGGGGGCTCAATGAGCAGTTCTTC
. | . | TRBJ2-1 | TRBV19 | CASSIGDSYNEQFF | TGTGCCAGTAGTATCGGGGACTCCTACAATGAGCAGTTCTTC
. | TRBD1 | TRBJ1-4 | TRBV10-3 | CATAPDRANEKLFF | TGTGCCACCGCTCCGGACAGGGCCAATGAAAAACTGTTTTTT
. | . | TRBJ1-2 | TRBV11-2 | CASSLDLGMGYTF | TGTGCCAGCAGCTTAGATCTCGGGATGGGCTACACCTTC
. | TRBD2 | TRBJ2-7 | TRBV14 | CASSQEQRGPYEQYF | TGTGCCAGCAGCCAAGAGCAGCGGGGGCCCTACGAGCAGTACTTC
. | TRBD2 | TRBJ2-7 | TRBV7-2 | CASSLVTSGGADAYEQYF | TGTGCCAGCAGCTTAGTGACTAGCGGGGGGGCCGATGCCTACGAGCAGTACTTC
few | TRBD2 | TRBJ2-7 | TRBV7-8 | CASSPETSGGVRDSYEQYF | TGTGCCAGCAGCCCGGAGACTAGCGGGGGGGTACGGGACTCCTACGAGCAGTACTTC